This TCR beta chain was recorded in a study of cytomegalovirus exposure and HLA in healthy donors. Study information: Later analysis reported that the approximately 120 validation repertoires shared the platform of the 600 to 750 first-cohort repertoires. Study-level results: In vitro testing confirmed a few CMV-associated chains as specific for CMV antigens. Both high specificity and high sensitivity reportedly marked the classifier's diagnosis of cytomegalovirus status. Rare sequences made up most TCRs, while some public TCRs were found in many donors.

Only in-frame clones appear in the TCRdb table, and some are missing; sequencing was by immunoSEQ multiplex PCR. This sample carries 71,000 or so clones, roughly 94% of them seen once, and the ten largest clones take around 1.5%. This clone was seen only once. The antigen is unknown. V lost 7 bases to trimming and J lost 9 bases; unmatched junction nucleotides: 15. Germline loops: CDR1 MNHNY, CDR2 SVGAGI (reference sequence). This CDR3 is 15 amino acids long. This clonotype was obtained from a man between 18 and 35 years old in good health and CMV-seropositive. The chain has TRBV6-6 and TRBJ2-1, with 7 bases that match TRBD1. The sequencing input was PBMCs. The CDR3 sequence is CASTQGVAADGEQFF. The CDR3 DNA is TGTGCCAGCACCCAGGGGGTCGCGGCCGACGGTGAGCAGTTCTTC.